The 31 T cell receptor beta chains in this list originate from one sample, sequenced in a study of OX40 agonist ivuxolimab in advanced cancers. TCRdb keeps only in-frame clones here, not all; method: immunoSEQ multiplex PCR. The repertoire includes nearly 85,000 clones, around four fifths of them detected once, and approximately 0.79% sits in the top ten. Sequences were derived from CD4+ or CD8+ T cells sorted from blood, sampled in a trial of the OX40 agonist ivuxolimab. The receptor set was obtained from an adult with an advanced solid tumor such as melanoma, head and neck, liver or kidney cancer.

V and J are TRBV7-2 and TRBJ1-2; possibly TRBD1 for D (5 bases). CDR1 is SGHTA and CDR2 is FQGNSA in the germline V gene. V was clipped by 0 bases and J by 4 bases, with 15 bases between them. This CDR3 region has 16 residues. Written as DNA, the CDR3 is TGTGCCAGCAGCTTAGCGGGGGGAGTTAGCGGCTATGGCTACACCTTC. It translates to CASSLAGGVSGYGYTF.

This clone has a single count. The chain uses TRBV5-6 and TRBJ2-5, with TRBD2 matching over 8 bases. The CDR3 contains 14 residues. From germline, CDR1 is SGHDT and CDR2 YYEEEE. V shed 4 bases, J shed 2 bases, and the junction held 4 bases outside the gene matches. The CDR3 spells CASSQGLAQETQYF. The CDR3 nucleotides are TGTGCCAGCAGCCAAGGACTAGCTCAAGAGACCCAGTACTTC.

The chain carries TRBV21-1 and TRBJ1-2; the table's D call of TRBD1 was not tested on the DNA. TRBV21-1 is marked as a pseudogene. The CDR3 has 15 residues. The CDR3 DNA sequence: TGTGCCAGCAGCCACAGGACAGTAAAACCCTATGGCTACACCTTC. Translation gives CASSHRTVKPYGYTF.

V usage is TRBV19 and J usage is TRBJ1-1; TRBD1 agrees at 11 bases. The V and J ends lost 4 bases and 4 bases, in that order; junction bases with no gene match: 5. This CDR3 is built from 15 residues. In germline, CDR1 is LNHDA, CDR2 SQIVND (reference sequence). This CDR3 is CASSRDRGSATEAFF. The CDR3 bases are TGTGCCAGTAGTAGGGACAGGGGGTCGGCCACTGAAGCTTTCTTT.

V is TRBV4-1 and J is TRBJ1-4; 11 bases line up with TRBD1. V lost 1 base to trimming and J lost 7 bases; unmatched junction nucleotides: 5. The germline CDR1 and CDR2 sequences are MGHRA and YSYEKL. The CDR3 contains 16 residues. CDR3 in DNA: TGCGCCAGCAGCCAAGGAACCGGGACAGGGGGTGAAAAACTGTTTTTT. Translated, it gives CASSQGTGTGGEKLFF.

V and J are TRBV6-1 and TRBJ2-7; the match to TRBD1 covers 10 bases. J was trimmed by 3 bases and V by 11 bases; bases with no gene match: 7. This CDR3 is 13 amino acids long. Germline CDR1 and CDR2: MNHNS and SASEGT. The chain's CDR3 is CAWGQGPNYEQYF. CDR3 DNA sequence: TGTGCCTGGGGACAGGGGCCAAACTACGAGCAGTACTTC.

The V and J genes are TRBV5-1 and TRBJ2-7; D is perhaps TRBD1 or TRBD2 (5 bases each). From germline, CDR1 is SGHRS and CDR2 YFSETQ. The V end lost 4 bases, the J end lost 0 bases, and 11 bases lay between the germline ends. The CDR3 totals 14 residues. The CDR3: CASSLTGTSYEQYF. CDR3 bases: TGCGCCAGCAGCCTGACCGGGACCTCCTACGAGCAGTACTTC.

V usage is TRBV2 and J usage is TRBJ2-2, with 7 bases lining up with TRBD1. Trimming at V came to 10 bases and at J to 2 bases, leaving 13 bases not matched to a gene. The CDR3 consists of 16 residues. CDR1 is SNHLY, CDR2 FYNNEI, per germline. The CDR3 DNA sequence: TGTGCCACCGACTTACCGGGACAGATTAACACCGGGGAGCTGTTTTTT. This encodes CATDLPGQINTGELFF.

CDR3 DNA: TGTGCCAGCAGTTACGCTGGGGAGGGCTACACCTTC. Translation gives CASSYAGEGYTF. This chain links TRBV6-6 with TRBJ1-2; D gene uncertain. Trimming stripped 2 bases from V and 8 bases from J, with 9 bases between. Germline assignment: CDR1 MNHNY and CDR2 SVGAGI (reference sequence). There are 12 residues in the CDR3.

This chain joins TRBV7-2 and TRBJ1-2; no firm D call. The V and J ends lost 3 bases and 4 bases respectively, with 15 bases between them. This CDR3 has 15 residues. Germline CDR1 and CDR2: SGHTA and FQGNSA. The CDR3 coding sequence is TGTGCCAGCAGCTTCGTTAGAGGATCGGGCTATGGCTACACCTTC. Amino acids: CASSFVRGSGYGYTF.

The genes are TRBV6-1 and TRBJ2-2; 7 nucleotides agree with TRBD1. With V trimmed by 6 bases and J by 7 bases, 11 bases remained unmatched. CDR3 length: 15 amino acids. Germline V CDR1 and CDR2: MNHNS, SASEGT. As DNA, the CDR3 is TGTGCCAGCAGGACCACAAGTACAGGGGTCGGGGAGCTGTTTTTT. This encodes CASRTTSTGVGELFF.

In its sample, this clone was seen once. This chain uses TRBV18 with TRBJ1-6, with D possibly matching TRBD1 (5 bases). The CDR3 extends over 16 amino acids. Germline values: CDR1 KGHSH, CDR2 LQKENI. Trimming shortened V by 0 bases and J by 6 bases, and 12 bases separated the two germline ends. DNA for the CDR3: TGTGCCAGCTCACCACCGGGGGGGGTCGGTAATTCACCCCTCCACTTT. Translation gives CASSPPGGVGNSPLHF. The complete variable domain, with remaining parts taken from reference TRBV18 and TRBJ1-6, reads NAGVMQNPRHLVRRRGQEARLRCSPMKGHSHVYWYRQLPEEGLKFMVYLQKENIIDESGMPKERFSAEFPKEGPSILRIQQVVRGDSAAYFCASSPPGGVGNSPLHFGNGTRLTVT.

V and J are TRBV6-5 and TRBJ1-4; unclear D gene. This CDR3 has 13 amino acids. Per germline, CDR1 MNHEY and CDR2 SVGAGI. V lost 2 bases and J lost 10, with 11 bases in between. The CDR3 spells CASSYGPSGKLFF. The CDR3 DNA follows: TGTGCCAGCAGTTACGGCCCTTCGGGAAAACTGTTTTTT.

This sequence joins TRBV7-2 and TRBJ2-5; TRBD2 agrees at 15 bases. This CDR3 is 19 amino acids long. Germline V gene lookup returns CDR1 SGHTA and CDR2 FQGNSA. V dropped 5 bases and J dropped 4; count of bases not matched to a gene: 14. The CDR3 here is CASSLAGTSGGTMGETQYF. As DNA, the CDR3 is TGTGCCAGCAGCCTCGCTGGGACTAGCGGGGGGACAATGGGAGAGACCCAGTACTTC.

The rearrangement joins TRBV6-5 to TRBJ2-5; 8 nucleotides agree with TRBD2. Germline V CDR1 and CDR2: MNHEY, SVGAGI. The CDR3 is 15 amino acids. Trimming removed 7 bases from V and 5 bases from J; junction bases left unmatched: 12. The CDR3 DNA reads TGTGCCAGCATCAAAGCCGGGGGGGGGCCTGAGACCCAGTACTTC. Translated: CASIKAGGGPETQYF.

V usage is TRBV7-9 and J usage is TRBJ2-7, with TRBD2 identical over 13 bases. The germline V gene has CDR1 SEHNR and CDR2 FQNEAQ (reference sequence). This CDR3 has 18 residues. With V trimmed by 0 bases and J by 3 bases, 8 bases remained unmatched. DNA for the CDR3: TGTGCCAGCAGCTTAGCGGGTCAGTGGACTAGCGGGGGCTACGAGCAGTACTTC. Translation: CASSLAGQWTSGGYEQYF.

This chain joins TRBV19 and TRBJ1-5, with D perhaps matching TRBD1 (5 bases). Deletions cut 5 bases from V and 4 bases from J, with 12 bases between. Germline values: CDR1 LNHDA, CDR2 SQIVND (reference sequence). The CDR3 has 14 residues. As DNA, the CDR3 is TGTGCCAGTAGTCCGGGAGGGGCTAATCAGCCCCAGCATTTT. This sequence encodes CASSPGGANQPQHF.

The genes are TRBV11-2 and TRBJ1-1; D is possibly TRBD1 (5 bases). Trimming cost V 7 bases and J 5 bases, with 14 bases left between them. This CDR3 comprises 13 residues. Germline lookup yields CDR1 SGHAT and CDR2 FQNNGV. The chain's CDR3 is CASNEGLGTEAFF. CDR3 DNA: TGTGCCAGCAATGAGGGGCTGGGGACTGAAGCTTTCTTT.

Here the CDR3 reads CASSLWGAHSDEQYF. As DNA, the CDR3 is TGTGCCAGCAGCTTATGGGGGGCGCATTCGGACGAGCAGTACTTC. The chain has TRBV5-6 and TRBJ2-7, with D perhaps TRBD1 or TRBD2 (6 bases each). CDR1 and CDR2 from the germline V gene are SGHDT and YYEEEE. Between the trimmed V and J ends, which lost 2 bases and 5 bases, there was a span of 17 bases. This CDR3 has 15 amino acids.

The rearrangement joins TRBV9 to TRBJ2-2; 12 bases are shared with TRBD2. CDR1 and CDR2 from the germline V gene are SGDLS and YYNGEE. The CDR3 is 16 amino acids. V trimming: 3 bases; J trimming: 2 bases; junction bases outside the gene matches: 2. The CDR3 region is CASSELAGGNTGELFF. CDR3 bases: TGTGCCAGCAGCGAACTAGCGGGGGGCAACACCGGGGAGCTGTTTTTT.

This clone occurred a few times. The V call is TRBV7-2, the J call TRBJ2-3, with D tentatively TRBD1 or TRBD2 (5 bases each). The germline V and J ends were trimmed by 7 bases and 4 bases, with 21 bases remaining between them. The CDR3 runs 16 residues. CDR1 and CDR2 from the germline V gene are SGHTA and FQGNSA. The CDR3 loop is CASTPRRGLGPDTQYF. As DNA, the CDR3 is TGTGCCAGCACCCCTCGTCGGGGCCTCGGACCAGATACGCAGTATTTT.

As DNA, the CDR3 is TGCGCCAGCAGCCAAGAATTAAACGGGGGGACCCAGTACTTC. It translates to CASSQELNGGTQYF. The J gene is TRBJ2-5, the V gene TRBV4-1; weak D call: TRBD2 (6 bases). The CDR3 is 14 residues long. Trimming took off 0 bases at V and 7 bases at J, with 12 bases between the two ends. CDR1 is MGHRA and CDR2 is YSYEKL in the germline V gene.

The V gene is TRBV9, the J gene TRBJ1-4; D possibly corresponds to TRBD1 (5 bases). This CDR3 has 14 amino acids. V was trimmed by 3 bases and J by 11 bases, leaving 17 bases between them. CDR1 is SGDLS, CDR2 YYNGEE, per germline. The CDR3 DNA reads as TGTGCCAGCAGCGATAAGCCCGGGGGAGGGAAACTGTTTTTT. Protein: CASSDKPGGGKLFF.

J is TRBJ2-5 and V is TRBV5-4; D unresolved. The tail of the sequence fits TRBJ2-7 better, so the J call may be wrong. Germline V CDR1 and CDR2: SGHNT, YYREEE (reference sequence). This CDR3 contains 15 residues. The CDR3 region has the DNA TGTGCCAGCAGCTTGGACCCCACTTTTGGCTACGAGCAGTACTTC. It translates to CASSLDPTFGYEQYF.

The rearrangement links TRBV5-6 to TRBJ2-1; tentative D call: TRBD2 (5 bases). The CDR3 consists of 15 residues. Per the germline V gene, CDR1 is SGHDT and CDR2 is YYEEEE. The V and J ends lost 2 bases and 8 bases respectively, with 17 bases between them. For the CDR3, the DNA is TGTGCCAGCAGCTTTATCTTCCGGGGTAGAGATGAGCAGTTCTTC. Translated, it gives CASSFIFRGRDEQFF.

V is TRBV18 and J is TRBJ2-3; 10 nucleotides agree with TRBD2. V lost 3 bases, J lost 3 bases, and 3 bases stayed unmatched. The V gene's germline CDR1 is KGHSH and CDR2 LQKENI. The CDR3 has 15 residues. In DNA, the CDR3 is TGTGCCAGCTCACCCCAAGCGGGGGGGACAGATACGCAGTATTTT. Its protein is CASSPQAGGTDTQYF.

V and J are TRBV19 and TRBJ1-3; D unresolved. Germline lookup yields CDR1 LNHDA and CDR2 SQIVND (reference sequence). The CDR3 is 14 residues long. V dropped 7 bases and J dropped 7 bases, with 17 bases sitting between them. The CDR3 coding sequence is TGTGCCAGTAAGATTCCCGGAGAACGGAACACCATATATTTT. It is translated as CASKIPGERNTIYF.

This rearrangement joins TRBV29-1 to TRBJ1-3, with 9 bases aligning to TRBD1. From germline, CDR1 is SQVTM and CDR2 ANQGSEA. With V trimmed by 5 bases and J by 4 bases, 6 bases remained unmatched. This CDR3 contains 14 residues. In DNA form, the CDR3 reads TGCAGCGTTTCCGGGACAGGGACGGGAAACACCATATATTTT. It translates to CSVSGTGTGNTIYF.

This clone was seen more than once but under ten times. This chain joins TRBV2 and TRBJ2-7; no reliable D call. This CDR3 contains 13 residues. Germline-derived CDR1 and CDR2 are SNHLY and FYNNEI. Trimming removed 3 bases from V and 0 bases from J, with 6 bases in between. The CDR3 sequence: CASSDVSSYEQYF. In nucleotides, the CDR3 is TGTGCCAGCAGTGACGTGTCCTCCTACGAGCAGTACTTC. The whole variable domain, filled in from reference TRBV2 and TRBJ2-7, reads EPEVTQTPSHQVTQMGQEVILRCVPISNHLYFYWYRQILGQKVEFLVSFYNNEISEKSEIFDDQFSVERPDGSNFTLKIRSTKLEDSAMYFCASSDVSSYEQYFGPGTRLTVT.

Only a few counts were recorded for this clone. The J gene is TRBJ1-2, the V gene TRBV30, with TRBD1 matching 8 bases. This CDR3 is built from 15 residues. The J segment lost 4 bases and the V segment lost 4 bases, leaving 11 bases of the junction unmatched. Germline V gives CDR1 GTSNPN, CDR2 SVGIG (reference sequence). CDR3 region: CAWNAPDRVGYGYTF. The CDR3 DNA reads TGTGCCTGGAACGCCCCGGACAGGGTAGGCTATGGCTACACCTTC.

CDR3 sequence reads: CASSLDRTDTQYF. As DNA, the CDR3 is TGTGCCAGCAGCCTCGACCGCACAGATACGCAGTATTTT. The V gene is TRBV13, the J gene TRBJ2-3; D gene ambiguous. The CDR3 sequence is 13 residues long. Germline CDR1 PRHDT, CDR2 FYEKMQ (reference sequence). Trimming left V 5 bases short and J 1 base short, with 7 bases between. Combining the CDR3 with reference TRBV13 and TRBJ2-3 gives the whole variable domain AAGVIQSPRHLIKEKRETATLKCYPIPRHDTVYWYQQGPGQDPQFLISFYEKMQSDKGSIPDRFSAQQFSDYHSELNMSSLELGDSALYFCASSLDRTDTQYFGPGTRLTVL.